This note documents a single TCR beta chain sequence. Its antigen is unknown. It has no much larger one-base neighbor in the sample; base qualities were not kept. These data belong to a study of blood T cell repertoires in COVID-19 (dated by TCRdb to about 2020). For the wider study: Samples from collaborators originated in the United States, Italy and Spain and spanned both the acute and convalescent phases of COVID-19. The repertoires were made available in a free public database intended to serve as a resource for research on the immune response to SARS-CoV-2. The prospective study material was composed of cDNA or gDNA derived from T cells, B-cell-depleted T cells, or PBMCs. The dataset comprised deeply sampled blood TCRbeta repertoires from subjects exposed to, actively infected with, or recovered from COVID-19. Nearly every sample came with metadata listing a de-identified subject ID, COVID-19 status, age in years and sex. Where available, HLA class I and class II types were taken from metadata supplied by the sample provider and were not determined by assay-based typing. The samples were drawn from two sources: the first 160 participants of the ongoing ImmuneRACE study, and 1,200 or so subjects contributed by 6 global collaborators.

The CDR3 sequence holds 14 residues, the cysteine and phenylalanine included. Only the CDR3 region is kept as DNA, spanning 42 bases read in frame from base 1. From V the trimming removes 5 bases and from J it removes 4 bases, while the gene matches leave 6 bases of the junction unaccounted for. CDR1 is given as LGHDT and CDR2 as YNNKEL, both from the germline V gene (reference sequence). The immunoSEQ Assay, a bias-controlled multiplex PCR, was used to amplify TCRbeta CDR3 regions from genomic DNA. As for the authors' bioinformatics: Within the assay, amplification of reference gene primers was used to estimate how many nucleated cells each sample contained. To quantify the absolute abundance of each unique TCRbeta CDR3 rearrangement, sequence reads were collapsed and filtered. For each sample, productive Simpson clonality was calculated by taking the square root of Simpson's diversity index across productive rearrangements. TCRdb obtained this table from immuneACCESS and retained in-frame rearrangements with V and J assigned. These tables miss some clones; where compared with another copy, unresolved V genes account for less than half of the shortfall, and the remainder is unexplained. That table is the source of V, J and clone size, and D and trimming were worked out from the DNA. The table for this sample lists about 210,000 clones; 82% of them were counted only once. The ten largest account for roughly 12% of the sample.

The collaborating institutions used their own protocols to collect whole blood in K2EDTA tubes. For TCRbeta analysis, collaborators shipped samples in one of three forms: frozen whole blood, isolated PBMCs, or DNA extracted from either of those sample types. Study-wide conclusions, independent of this receptor: How much clinical and demographic metadata was included differed by source and by participant, and the metadata was provided uncurated.

This receptor was obtained from a woman between 40 and 50 years old with acute or convalescent COVID-19. The material sequenced was peripheral blood. The sequence joins TRBV3-1 (or the pseudogene TRBV3-2) to TRBJ2-3; 7 central nucleotides agree with TRBD2. The sequence in DNA is TGTGCCAGCAGCTGGCGGGGGATACCAGATACGCAGTATTTT. This gives the protein CASSWRGIPDTQYF.